This T cell receptor beta chain appears in the sequencing data of a study of cytomegalovirus exposure and HLA in healthy donors. General study results and limits: A link between a missense DCLRE1C variant and TCR beta V- and J-gene trimming emerged from a later analysis.

Germline lookup yields CDR1 SGHVS and CDR2 FNYEAQ. The CDR3 is 15 residues long. V shed 5 bases, J shed 3 bases, and the junction held 6 bases outside the gene matches. As to this clone: The antigen is undetermined. This specimen includes other DNA sequences encoding the same CDR3.

13 Jbeta primers and 60 Vbeta primers were used for the PCR. Authors' processing steps: Around 11 million of roughly 81 million unique TCR beta chains were shared, per a later count. Produced via immunoSEQ multiplex PCR; TCRdb's table is partial and in-frame only. The V and J calls and the clone size are those of that table, but D and trimming were determined from the DNA. The sample consists of 150,000 to 200,000 clones, under 90% of them appearing once. The sequenced material came from PBMCs. The chain links TRBV7-6 to TRBJ1-4, with TRBD1 matching over 7 bases. This TCR derives from a man aged 18 to 30 in good health and CMV-seronegative. The CDR3 is CASSGVQGSNEKLFF. The CDR3 region has the DNA TGTGCCAGCAGCGGGGTACAGGGGTCTAATGAAAAACTGTTTTTT.